Listed below are T cell receptor beta chains from one sample, sequenced in a study of CD8 T cells in ankylosing spondylitis. One entry per CDR3 protein results from TCRdb running MiXCR on the 5' RACE reads. Here the sample spans 700,000 to 850,000 distinct CDR3 sequences, approximately 12% being singletons. Sequencing input: blood, either unsorted or a sorted T cell fraction (not recorded which). The source is a male donor with ankylosing spondylitis. Each CDR3 is given with its conserved first and last residue. A D gene is named only where the DNA matches it firmly. Size tells how often a clone was seen (once, few, many) or the class of an expanded clone, and some rows leave it out.

TRBV6-1,.,TRBJ1-2,.,TGTGCCAGCAGCCCGGGGCCCGAGAACTATGGCTACACCTTC,CASSPGPENYGYTF
TRBV6-5,.,TRBJ2-1,.,TGTGCCAGCAGTTACTCGAGGATGGGGGCTAATGAGCAGTTCTTC,CASSYSRMGANEQFF
TRBV15,.,TRBJ1-1,few,TGTGCCACCAGCATATTAGACAGACCGAACACTGAAGCTTTCTTT,CATSILDRPNTEAFF
TRBV6-2/TRBV6-3,.,TRBJ2-5,few,TGTGCCAGCTGCGCCAGACAAGAGACCCAGTACTTC,CASCARQETQYF
TRBV5-4,TRBD2,TRBJ2-7,.,TGTGCCAGCAGCTTGGATTCCAGCGGGGTCTCCTACGAGCAGTACTTC,CASSLDSSGVSYEQYF
TRBV4-3,TRBD1,TRBJ2-5,.,TGCGCCAGCAGCCAGGAGACAGGGGGCGGAGAGACCCAGTACTTC,CASSQETGGGETQYF
TRBV15,.,TRBJ1-2,few,TGTGCCACCAGCACACGACGACAGGCTCGCAATTATGGCTACACCTTC,CATSTRRQARNYGYTF
TRBV7-2,TRBD1,TRBJ2-7,many,TGTGCCAGCAGCCCCAATGGAGACAGGGGCTACGAGCAGTACTTC,CASSPNGDRGYEQYF
TRBV6-1,TRBD1,TRBJ1-2,few,TGTGCCAGCAGTGAACGACAGGGGGTCTATGGCTACACCTTC,CASSERQGVYGYTF
TRBV9,.,TRBJ1-1,.,TGTGCCAGCAGCGTAGAGGGTTGGGCTGAAGCTTTCTTT,CASSVEGWAEAFF
TRBV20-1,.,TRBJ2-1,.,TGCAGTGCTAGAGAAGCAGCCAAGAATGAGCAGTTCTTC,CSAREAAKNEQFF
TRBV28,.,TRBJ2-5,.,TGTGCCAGCAGTTTATATAGTGCGGGGCAAGAGACCCAGTACTTC,CASSLYSAGQETQYF
TRBV6-5,.,TRBJ2-1,many,TGTGCCAGCAGTTACGGGGATGAGCAGTTCTTC,CASSYGDEQFF
TRBV25-1,TRBD1,TRBJ1-1,few,TGTGCCAGCAGTGAACAGGACAGGGGAGCTTTCTTT,CASSEQDRGAFF
TRBV6-6,.,TRBJ1-6,.,TGTGCCAGCAGTACCCCAGCTTCACCCCTCCACTTT,CASSTPASPLHF
TRBV7-2,.,TRBJ2-5,.,TGTGCCAGCAGCTTAGCCGCGTCGCGGTACTCCCACCGGAAAGAGACCCAGTACTTC,CASSLAASRYSHRKETQYF
TRBV15,.,TRBJ2-7,few,TGTGCCACCAGCAGAGATCGAGATGGCGGAGGGGGCTTC,CATSRDRDGGGGF
TRBV11-2,TRBD1,TRBJ2-6,few,TGTGCCAGCAGCGCAAGGGGACAGGGGCCTAACTCTGGGGCCAACGTCCTGACTTTC,CASSARGQGPNSGANVLTF
TRBV7-2,TRBD1,TRBJ2-3,many,TGTGCCAGCAACGGACAGGGAACAGATACGCAGTATTTT,CASNGQGTDTQYF
TRBV7-2,.,TRBJ2-2,many,TGTGCCAGCACCCCTGTGGGGCCTGGGCGCGGGGAGCTGTTTTTT,CASTPVGPGRGELFF
TRBV18,.,TRBJ1-1,.,TGTGCCAGCTCACCAAGGGTTTCCCCGAACACTGAAGCTTTCTTT,CASSPRVSPNTEAFF
TRBV30,.,TRBJ2-3,few,TGTGCCTGGAGTGTTACGGGTACCGCAGATACGCAGTATTTT,CAWSVTGTADTQYF
TRBV5-6,TRBD1,TRBJ1-3,few,TGTGCCAGCAGCGATACCGGGACAGGCAGAAACACCATATATTTT,CASSDTGTGRNTIYF
TRBV29-1,.,TRBJ1-4,.,TGCAGCGTTGAAGGGGCAGAGAATGAAAAACTGTTTTTT,CSVEGAENEKLFF
TRBV12-3/TRBV12-4,.,TRBJ1-5,many,TGTGCCAGCAGTTTTTTTAGCAATCAGCCCCAGCATTTT,CASSFFSNQPQHF
TRBV5-1,.,TRBJ1-1,few,TGCGCCAGCAGCATTTATCCCCCGGGCAGGAACACTGAAGCTTTCTTT,CASSIYPPGRNTEAFF
TRBV20-1,TRBD2,TRBJ2-7,few,TGCAGTGTTAATAGCCGCGGCGGGAGTCTCGGGGGATACGAGCAGTACTTC,CSVNSRGGSLGGYEQYF
TRBV5-4,TRBD2,TRBJ2-7,.,TGTGCCAGCAGCTTGGTTAAGCGGGGGACCTACGAGCAGTACTTC,CASSLVKRGTYEQYF
TRBV2,TRBD1,TRBJ2-7,few,TGTGCCAGCAGTTCGGGACAGGTGCTCTACGAGCAGTACTTC,CASSSGQVLYEQYF
TRBV29-1,.,TRBJ2-3,many,TGCAGCGTTGCAGGGGTGAGCACAGATACGCAGTATTTT,CSVAGVSTDTQYF
TRBV20-1,TRBD2,TRBJ2-1,.,TGCAGTGCTCAAGCCGTAGCGGGGGGAATAAATGAGCAGTTCTTC,CSAQAVAGGINEQFF
TRBV5-5,TRBD2,TRBJ2-7,.,TGTGCCAGCAGCTTGGCTCCAGCGGGAGGGACTTACGAGCAGTACTTC,CASSLAPAGGTYEQYF
TRBV7-2,.,TRBJ1-1,many,TGTGCCAGCAGCATCAGGATGAACACTGAAGCTTTCTTT,CASSIRMNTEAFF
TRBV19,TRBD2,TRBJ2-3,.,TGTGCCAGTAGTGCCAGGACTAGCGGGAGTCGAGATACGCAGTATTTT,CASSARTSGSRDTQYF
TRBV6-1,.,TRBJ2-5,.,TGTGCCAGCCCCCCGGGGAACCCGGCGGAGACCCAGTACTTC,CASPPGNPAETQYF
TRBV20-1,TRBD2,TRBJ2-1,.,TGCAGTGCTAGAGGGTCTAGCGGGGTTCCCTACAATGAGCAGTTCTTC,CSARGSSGVPYNEQFF
TRBV7-2,.,TRBJ2-5,few,TGTGCCAGCAGCTTACTAGGCACCCAAGAGACCCAGTACTTC,CASSLLGTQETQYF